These 21 T cell receptor beta chains share one sample of origin, sequenced in a study of CD8 T cells in ankylosing spondylitis. A single record per CDR3 protein comes from TCRdb applying MiXCR to the 5' RACE reads. The data show more than 200,000 distinct CDR3 sequences, about 24% seen once. Input material: blood, either unsorted or a sorted T cell fraction (not recorded which). The source of these receptors is a male donor with ankylosing spondylitis or in good health (not recorded which).

This chain connects TRBV6-1 to TRBJ2-7; D gene uncertain. This CDR3 is 13 amino acids long. V was pared by 7 bases and J by 0 bases, with 10 bases between. Germline values: CDR1 MNHNS, CDR2 SASEGT. CDR3 sequence: CASNPRSSYEQYF. CDR3 in DNA: TGTGCCAGCAACCCCCGTAGCTCCTACGAGCAGTACTTC.

This clonotype was counted between two and nine times. This rearrangement joins TRBV5-1 to TRBJ2-1; D is uncertain. V lost 3 bases to trimming and J lost 7 bases, with 20 bases between them. The CDR3 covers 16 residues. Germline-derived CDR1 and CDR2 are SGHRS and YFSETQ. As DNA, the CDR3 is TGCGCCAGCAGCTCCGTGGACGCCGGGTTCGGGAATGAGCAGTTCTTC. Encoded protein: CASSSVDAGFGNEQFF. The whole variable domain, remainder taken from reference TRBV5-1 and TRBJ2-1, is KAGVTQTPRYLIKTRGQQVTLSCSPISGHRSVSWYQQTPGQGLQFLFEYFSETQRNKGNFPGRFSGRQFSNSRSEMNVSTLELGDSALYLCASSSVDAGFGNEQFFGPGTRLTVL.

Only a few counts were recorded for this clonotype. The V and J genes are TRBV20-1 and TRBJ1-5; no reliable D call. CDR1 is DFQATT, CDR2 SNEGSKA, per germline (reference sequence). V dropped 3 bases and J dropped 2 bases, with 8 bases sitting between them. This CDR3 is 13 amino acids long. As DNA, the CDR3 is TGCAGTGCTAGCCGTGACGGCAATCAGCCCCAGCATTTT. Translation gives CSASRDGNQPQHF.

At least ten counts were recorded for this clonotype. The CDR3, as DNA: TGCAGTGCTAGAGATTCGGCCGAAGGGGGTGGTCAGCCCCAGCATTTT. Its protein is CSARDSAEGGGQPQHF. This chain connects TRBV20-1 to TRBJ1-5; maybe TRBD1 (6 bases). The V gene's germline CDR1 is DFQATT and CDR2 SNEGSKA (reference sequence). The CDR3 totals 16 residues. V was pared by 0 bases and J by 6 bases, with 18 bases between.

This clonotype came up a few times. For the CDR3, the DNA is TGCAGTGCTACGAGGGACGGGGGGAGCACAGATACGCAGTATTTT. It codes for CSATRDGGSTDTQYF. V usage is TRBV20-1 and J usage is TRBJ2-3, with 7 bases aligning to TRBD2. This CDR3 has 15 amino acids. Germline CDR1 is DFQATT and CDR2 is SNEGSKA (reference sequence). Germline trimming cut 4 bases from V and 0 bases from J; bases unmatched to any gene: 7.

This clonotype has just a few counts. The chain carries TRBV11-1 and TRBJ2-7, with unresolved D. The CDR3 has 16 amino acids. With 5 bases removed from V and 2 bases from J, the gap between germline ends came to 19 bases. CDR1 is SGHAT and CDR2 is FQDESV in the germline V gene (reference sequence). In nucleotides, the CDR3 is TGTGCCAGCAGCCCCCTGGGTGGCGGACCTCCCTACGAGCAGTACTTC. Its protein product is CASSPLGGGPPYEQYF.

This clonotype was seen a few times. V usage is TRBV6-1 and J usage is TRBJ2-1, with 7 bases matching TRBD2. The germline gives CDR1 MNHNS, CDR2 SASEGT. V dropped 4 bases and J dropped 8; count of bases not matched to a gene: 5. The CDR3 extends over 13 amino acids. CDR3 DNA sequence: TGTGCCAGCAGTGGAGCGGGGTCGGATGAGCAGTTCTTC. It is translated as CASSGAGSDEQFF.

This clonotype was detected ten times or more. The rearrangement uses TRBV4-1 and TRBJ2-5; D unclear. Germline V gene sequence: CDR1 MGHRA, CDR2 YSYEKL. The V end was cut by 1 base, the J end by 7 bases, with 13 bases between. The length of the CDR3 is 14 residues. CDR3 residues: CASSQGLQSGTQYF. The CDR3 bases are TGCGCCAGCAGCCAAGGGCTCCAGTCGGGGACCCAGTACTTC.

Many counts were recorded for this clonotype. The V call is TRBV12-3 or TRBV12-4, the J call TRBJ2-7; the match to TRBD1 covers 8 bases. V shed 7 bases and J 0 bases; nucleotides not matched to a gene: 5. The CDR3 length is 14 residues. DNA of the CDR3: TGTGCCAGCAAAGGGACAGGAACCTCCTACGAGCAGTACTTC. This translates into CASKGTGTSYEQYF.

This clonotype was seen at least ten times. This rearrangement joins TRBV20-1 to TRBJ2-5; 8 bases align to TRBD1. CDR1 DFQATT and CDR2 SNEGSKA come from the germline V gene (reference sequence). The CDR3 has 13 residues. After removal of 5 bases from V and 2 bases from J, the junction contained 4 bases not matched to a gene. DNA for the CDR3: TGCAGTGCTGTACAGGGGGGACAAGAGACCCAGTACTTC. As protein: CSAVQGGQETQYF.

This clonotype was detected a few times. The rearrangement links TRBV20-1 to TRBJ1-4, with 7 bases lining up with TRBD1. Per the germline V gene, CDR1 is DFQATT and CDR2 is SNEGSKA (reference sequence). J was trimmed by 8 bases and V by 6 bases; bases with no gene match: 9. CDR3 length equals 13 residues. The CDR3, as DNA: TGCAGTGCCCTCGACAGGGTTGGGGAAAAACTGTTTTTT. As protein: CSALDRVGEKLFF.

The CDR3 sequence: CASTSWGGSNPYEQYF. Here the CDR3 DNA reads TGTGCCAGCACCTCGTGGGGAGGCAGCAACCCCTACGAGCAGTACTTC. The chain uses TRBV28 and TRBJ2-7; a weak D match, TRBD2 (6 bases). The CDR3 length is 16 residues. Germline V lookup: CDR1 MDHEN, CDR2 SYDVKM. V was clipped by 7 bases and J by 2 bases, with 21 bases between them.

The chain uses TRBV25-1 and TRBJ2-1, with 7 nucleotides matching TRBD1. V was pared by 2 bases and J by 6 bases, with 7 bases of the junction left unmatched. The CDR3 has 15 amino acids. The germline gives CDR1 MGHDK, CDR2 SYGVNS. CDR3 amino acids: CASSEVPTGSNEQFF. CDR3 nucleotides: TGTGCCAGCAGTGAAGTGCCGACAGGGAGCAATGAGCAGTTCTTC.

The chain recombines TRBV10-3 with TRBJ2-5; D gene unclear. V was pared by 0 bases and J by 4 bases, with 12 bases between. The germline V gene has CDR1 ENHRY and CDR2 SYGVKD. The CDR3 consists of 15 residues. This CDR3 reads CAISESGKSGETQYF. The CDR3 nucleotides read TGTGCCATCAGTGAGTCTGGGAAGTCGGGAGAGACCCAGTACTTC.

This clonotype has ten or more counts. This rearrangement joins TRBV20-1 to TRBJ2-7; D possibly corresponds to TRBD2 (5 bases). The CDR3 loop spans 12 amino acids. The germline gives CDR1 DFQATT, CDR2 SNEGSKA (reference sequence). V lost 1 base and J 7 bases, leaving 11 bases between the germline ends. Here the CDR3 reads CSARVVGEEQYF. DNA for the CDR3: TGCAGTGCTAGAGTAGTCGGGGAGGAGCAGTACTTC.

This clonotype was observed a few times. The chain employs TRBV20-1 and TRBJ2-5, with no clear D. This CDR3 has 10 residues. CDR1 and CDR2 (germline): DFQATT, SNEGSKA (reference sequence). Trimming stripped 7 bases from V and 6 bases from J, with 9 bases between. The CDR3 DNA is TGCAGTGGCCACCTGCAGACCCAGTACTTC. This gives the protein CSGHLQTQYF.

This clonotype was observed a handful of times. The V call is TRBV6-5, the J call TRBJ1-1, with TRBD1 identical over 7 bases. Germline V gene lookup returns CDR1 MNHEY and CDR2 SVGAGI. J lost 1 base, V lost 2 bases, and 7 bases had no gene match. This CDR3 is 16 amino acids long. This CDR3 is CASSYRPDRSNTEAFF. The DNA for the CDR3 is TGTGCCAGCAGTTACCGCCCGGACAGGTCGAACACTGAAGCTTTCTTT.

In this sample, this clonotype turned up many times. This sequence joins TRBV5-1 and TRBJ1-6; D perhaps matches TRBD1 (6 bases). This CDR3 is built from 15 residues. CDR1 and CDR2 from the germline V gene are SGHRS and YFSETQ. V was clipped by 1 base and J by 8 bases, with 13 bases between them. CDR3 loop: CASSLYWGQDSPLHF. The CDR3 bases are TGCGCCAGCAGCTTGTATTGGGGGCAGGATTCACCCCTCCACTTT.

This clonotype occurred many times. V is TRBV29-1 and J is TRBJ1-4, with D unresolved. This CDR3 region has 14 residues. Trimming shortened V by 4 bases and J by 0 bases, and 9 bases separated the two germline ends. The germline V gene has CDR1 SQVTM and CDR2 ANQGSEA. The CDR3 is CSVVVGATNEKLFF. CDR3 in DNA: TGCAGCGTTGTTGTCGGGGCAACTAATGAAAAACTGTTTTTT.

The rearrangement uses TRBV7-7 and TRBJ2-7, with TRBD2 as a possible D gene (5 bases). The CDR3 sequence is 13 residues long. Germline lookup yields CDR1 SSHAT and CDR2 FNYEAQ (reference sequence). Trimming took 6 bases from V and 6 from J, leaving 15 bases between them. The CDR3 sequence is CASSGSEIGEQYF. The CDR3 DNA follows: TGTGCCAGCAGTGGGAGCGAGATCGGCGAGCAGTACTTC.

V usage is TRBV29-1 and J usage is TRBJ2-7; perhaps TRBD1 as D (6 bases). The V gene lost 6 bases and the J gene lost 2 bases, with 14 bases spanning the gap. This CDR3 region has 13 residues. The germline CDR1 and CDR2 sequences are SQVTM and ANQGSEA. For the CDR3, the DNA is TGCAGCGTAGCAGGGGTTGTCACCTACGAGCAGTACTTC. Translating it yields CSVAGVVTYEQYF.